This TCR beta chain was observed in a study of Graves' ophthalmopathy and Graves' hyperthyroidism. Details on this clonotype: Given a much more abundant clone one base away, this may be a read error.

Hyperthyroidism in these 18- to 65-year-old patients was newly diagnosed, lasting under 2 months. The diagnostic workup employed clinical symptoms, serum thyroxine, TRAb, thyroid ultrasound and orbital computed tomography. Transcripts of RNA were the source for amplifying TCR beta CDR3 regions. In the first round, RT-PCR was carried out with HTBI primers, and a multiplex PCR formed the second round. Via MiXCR, TCRdb re-called the multiplex PCR reads, giving one row per CDR3 protein. The sample shows around 1.1 million distinct CDR3 sequences, about 38% of them seen only once. V gave up 10 bases and J gave up 2 bases, with 8 bases separating them. The CDR3 has 11 residues.

Sequencing was performed on peripheral blood or thyroid tissue (not recorded which). The V and J genes are TRBV12-3 or TRBV12-4 and TRBJ2-5, with no clear D. This receptor was identified in an adult man with Graves' hyperthyroidism. The CDR3: CAIGAQETQYF. In DNA, the CDR3 is TGTGCCATTGGTGCGCAAGAGACCCAGTACTTC.